This T cell receptor (beta chain) was observed in a study of T cell responses to AZD1222 COVID-19 vaccine. Study results and limitations: Donors were largely white British and mainly female; clonal diversity was possibly underestimated.

TCRdb's table, derived via immunoSEQ multiplex PCR, lists solely in-frame clones and lacks some. There are about 220,000 clones in the sample; about 92% occur only once, and around 1% lies in the top ten. About this clone itself: What it binds is unknown.

Trimming removed 5 bases at V and 0 bases at J, with 7 bases between. Germline CDR1 is LGHDT and CDR2 is YNNKEL (reference sequence). The length of the CDR3 is 13 residues. The rearrangement uses TRBV3-1 (or the pseudogene TRBV3-2) and TRBJ1-1, with D unresolved. Sequenced here: peripheral blood, sampled on day 0 of MenACWY control vaccination. The TCR sequence derives from an adult in good health. The CDR3 nucleotides are TGTGCCAGCAGCGTAGGAGTGAACACTGAAGCTTTCTTT. This encodes CASSVGVNTEAFF.